The 21 T cell receptor beta chains presented below share a single source sample, sequenced in a study of post-analysis software for immune sequencing data. These receptors' targets are unknown. Each TCR beta cDNA library carried unique molecular identifiers. MiXCR was run by TCRdb on the PCR reads, yielding one entry per CDR3 protein. This table has roughly 540,000 distinct CDR3 sequences, 34% appearing once. General study results and limits: Controls had lower frequencies than patients of about five TRBV segments, which included TRBV5-6, TRBV5-1 and TRBV20-1.

The sample comprised blood. These receptor sequences come from a girl younger than 18 with multiple sclerosis.

This chain uses TRBV20-1 with TRBJ2-5; the D gene is possibly TRBD1 (6 bases). V lost 5 bases and J 5 bases, leaving 9 bases between the germline ends. Per the germline V gene, CDR1 is DFQATT and CDR2 is SNEGSKA (reference sequence). The CDR3 consists of 11 residues. CDR3: CSAPQGETQYF. CDR3 nucleotides: TGCAGTGCTCCCCAGGGGGAGACCCAGTACTTC.

The chain has TRBV7-3 and TRBJ2-6, with D uncertain. The CDR3 runs to 15 residues. Trimming left V 2 bases short and J 0 bases short, with 5 bases between. Germline V gene data show CDR1 as SGHTA and CDR2 as FQGTGA. DNA of the CDR3: TGTGCCAGCAGCTTACCTGCCTCTGGGGCCAACGTCCTGACTTTC. Its translation: CASSLPASGANVLTF.

The gene calls are TRBV4-1 and TRBJ2-1; D ambiguous. The J call is uncertain, as TRBJ2-7 better fits the DNA end. This CDR3 contains 16 residues. Germline loops: CDR1 MGHRA, CDR2 YSYEKL. CDR3 amino acids: CASSQDKLAFYNEQYF. The CDR3 DNA follows: TGCGCCAGCAGCCAAGATAAGCTGGCATTCTACAATGAGCAGTACTTC.

The genes are TRBV12-3 or TRBV12-4 and TRBJ1-2; D is ambiguous. The CDR3 loop spans 13 amino acids. V dropped 2 bases and J dropped 4 bases, with 8 bases sitting between them. Here the CDR3 DNA reads TGTGCCAGCAGTTTAATGCGTTTCTATGGCTACACCTTC. It codes for CASSLMRFYGYTF.

Remarks on this clonotype: The junction departs from the called germline gene at one end, perhaps through a read error. As DNA, the CDR3 is TGTGCCAGTAGTTTAGCCTACAGGGAGCTGTTTTTT. Its translation is CASSLAYRELFF. The chain recombines TRBV28 with TRBJ2-2, with unresolved D. The CDR3 contains 12 residues. Germline CDR1 MDHEN, CDR2 SYDVKM.

This clonotype turned up a few times. The rearrangement uses TRBV4-1 and TRBJ2-3, with 9 bases fitting TRBD2. Per the germline V gene, CDR1 is MGHRA and CDR2 is YSYEKL. Germline trimming cut 3 bases from V and 4 bases from J; bases unmatched to any gene: 14. The CDR3 extends over 18 amino acids. The DNA of the CDR3 is TGCGCCAGCAGCCAGTATCATTCCGGGACTAGCTTCGCAGATACGCAGTATTTT. It encodes CASSQYHSGTSFADTQYF.

The rearrangement joins TRBV5-1 to TRBJ2-3, with TRBD2 matching over 7 bases. The V and J ends lost 4 bases and 0 bases, in that order; junction bases with no gene match: 5. CDR1 and CDR2 (germline): SGHRS, YFSETQ. The CDR3 length is 15 residues. The CDR3 coding sequence is TGCGCCAGCAGCATGTCTAGCGGTAGCACAGATACGCAGTATTTT. This sequence encodes CASSMSSGSTDTQYF.

V usage is TRBV3-1 and J usage is TRBJ2-1; the D gene is possibly TRBD2 (5 bases). The J call may be wrong; the DNA end is better matched by TRBJ2-7. This CDR3 has 14 amino acids. Germline CDR1 and CDR2: LGHDT and YNNKEL (reference sequence). The CDR3 region has the DNA TGTGCCAGCAGCAACCGAGGAGGCTACAATGAGCAGTACTTC. This sequence encodes CASSNRGGYNEQYF.

This clonotype was counted a few times. The J gene is TRBJ2-6, the V gene TRBV5-1, with D perhaps matching TRBD1 (6 bases). Germline V gene sequence: CDR1 SGHRS, CDR2 YFSETQ. V was clipped by 4 bases and J by 3 bases, with 14 bases between them. The CDR3 spans 16 residues. In nucleotides, the CDR3 is TGCGCCAGCAGCCCGACAGGCTGGGGTGGGGCCAACGTCCTGACTTTC. This sequence encodes CASSPTGWGGANVLTF.

This sequence joins TRBV7-9 and TRBJ1-2; no clear D. CDR1 and CDR2 (germline): SEHNR, FQNEAQ (reference sequence). The V gene lost 2 bases and the J gene lost 1 base, with 8 bases spanning the gap. This CDR3 has 14 amino acids. Here the CDR3 DNA reads TGTGCCAGCAGCTTATCGTCCGATAACTATGGCTACACCTTC. Amino acid sequence: CASSLSSDNYGYTF.

The J gene is TRBJ2-3, the V gene TRBV7-2; D not certain. CDR1 SGHTA and CDR2 FQGNSA come from the germline V gene. V lost 4 bases and J 0 bases, leaving 11 bases between the germline ends. The CDR3 totals 15 residues. CDR3 bases: TGTGCCAGCAGCTCTTGGACCAGTAGCACAGATACGCAGTATTTT. Translation: CASSSWTSSTDTQYF.

The chain employs TRBV12-3 or TRBV12-4 and TRBJ1-2; D gene ambiguous. V was pared by 5 bases and J by 2 bases, with 9 bases between. The CDR3 is made up of 13 amino acids. The CDR3, as DNA: TGTGCCAGCAGTACGGTACAGAACTATGGCTACACCTTC. Its protein is CASSTVQNYGYTF.

This clonotype was seen more than once but under ten times. The chain uses TRBV11-2 and TRBJ2-5; D tentatively reads TRBD1 or TRBD2 (5 bases each). V gave up 1 base and J gave up 4 bases, with 10 bases separating them. This CDR3 has 14 amino acids. Germline CDR1 reads SGHAT; CDR2 reads FQNNGV. The CDR3 coding sequence is TGTGCCAGCAGCTTAGGTCGGGGCGGAGAGACCCAGTACTTC. It specifies CASSLGRGGETQYF.

The chain carries TRBV6-1 and TRBJ1-4; no reliable D call. V was trimmed by 2 bases and J by 1 base, leaving 8 bases between them. Germline loops: CDR1 MNHNS, CDR2 SASEGT. The CDR3 has 15 amino acids. CDR3 sequence: CASSELGGTNEKLFF. CDR3 DNA: TGTGCCAGCAGTGAATTGGGCGGAACTAATGAAAAACTGTTTTTT.

This clonotype was detected only a few times. The chain joins TRBV7-9 to TRBJ1-5; the match to TRBD1 covers 8 bases. This CDR3 region has 15 residues. Germline CDR1 and CDR2: SEHNR and FQNEAQ (reference sequence). Losses at the gene ends were 3 bases for V and 6 bases for J; bases not matched to a gene: 7. CDR3 DNA: TGTGCCAGCAGCTTCACAGGGGGGTCTCCTCAGCCCCAGCATTTT. Its protein is CASSFTGGSPQPQHF.

J is TRBJ2-7 and V is TRBV29-1; D ambiguous. CDR1 SQVTM and CDR2 ANQGSEA come from the germline V gene. Trimming removed 3 bases from V and 0 bases from J, with 9 bases in between. The CDR3 has 13 residues. The CDR3 DNA sequence: TGCAGCGTTGAGGACCCGTCCTCCTACGAGCAGTACTTC. Amino acid sequence: CSVEDPSSYEQYF.

V gene TRBV7-9 combines with J gene TRBJ1-2; D possibly corresponds to TRBD1 (5 bases). V gave up 0 bases and J gave up 7 bases, with 12 bases separating them. The CDR3 totals 14 residues. Germline CDR1 and CDR2: SEHNR and FQNEAQ (reference sequence). CDR3 amino acids: CASSLAGQGRGYTF. The CDR3, as DNA: TGTGCCAGCAGCTTAGCAGGGCAGGGACGTGGCTACACCTTC.

In this sample, this clonotype turned up a few times. The CDR3, as DNA: TGTGCCAGCAGTCGAGTAACAGGGGTCGGAAACTACGAGCAGTACTTC. Protein sequence: CASSRVTGVGNYEQYF. This chain links TRBV6-5 with TRBJ2-7; 7 bases line up with TRBD1. The V gene end was trimmed by 5 bases and the J gene end by 3 bases; junction bases not matched to a gene: 13. CDR3 size: 16 residues. Per germline, CDR1 MNHEY and CDR2 SVGAGI.

A note on this clonotype: A much larger clone lies a single base off, so this may be a read error. V is TRBV29-1 and J is TRBJ2-7; D may correspond to TRBD1 or TRBD2 (5 bases each). The end of the DNA is better explained by TRBJ2-5, so the J call may be wrong. Germline-derived CDR1 and CDR2 are SQVTM and ANQGSEA. This CDR3 comprises 14 residues. The CDR3 coding sequence is TGCAGCGTTAGAGGGCAGGGTTTCCAAGAGACCCAGTACTTC. Translating gives CSVRGQGFQETQYF.

The chain combines TRBV6-5 with TRBJ2-7; TRBD1 agrees at 10 bases. With 4 bases clipped from V and 3 bases from J, the junction kept 6 bases outside the gene matches. This CDR3 has 15 amino acids. Per the germline V gene, CDR1 is MNHEY and CDR2 is SVGAGI. The CDR3 loop is CASSSPTGGNYEQYF. CDR3 in DNA: TGTGCCAGCAGTTCCCCGACAGGGGGCAACTACGAGCAGTACTTC.

This sequence joins TRBV6-5 and TRBJ2-5, with 10 bases fitting TRBD2. Germline values: CDR1 MNHEY, CDR2 SVGAGI. The CDR3 is made up of 15 amino acids. V gave up 7 bases and J gave up 4 bases; unmatched junction bases: 9. CDR3 in amino acids: CASNQRGGLPETQYF. The CDR3 nucleotides read TGTGCCAGCAACCAGCGGGGGGGCCTCCCAGAGACCCAGTACTTC.